This TCR beta chain was captured by sequencing in a study of CD8 T cells in ankylosing spondylitis. This clonotype was recorded a few times. The antigen is unknown. Construction of TCR beta libraries was performed using quantitative 5'-RACE with molecular barcodes. MiXCR, run by TCRdb on the 5' RACE reads, gives a single entry per CDR3 protein. Among more than 650,000 distinct CDR3 sequences listed, roughly 10% were seen once. Findings of the study overall: A TCR beta motif of eight highly homologous variants appeared characteristic of ankylosing spondylitis blood. CD8+ cells made up the disease-linked clones, which were relatively rare in peripheral blood. Significantly higher representation of disease-linked clones was reported for matched ankylosing spondylitis synovial fluid.

Germline CDR1 reads SGHRS; CDR2 reads YFSETQ. V shed 1 base and J shed 3 bases, with 11 bases lying between them. The CDR3 runs to 14 residues. The clonotype comes from a male donor with ankylosing spondylitis. The rearrangement links TRBV5-1 to TRBJ2-7, with D perhaps TRBD1 (5 bases). Sequenced input: blood, either unsorted or a sorted T cell fraction (not recorded which). The CDR3: CASSLQRQIYEQYF. The CDR3, as DNA: TGCGCCAGCAGCTTGCAGCGACAGATCTACGAGCAGTACTTC.